This T cell receptor (beta chain) came from a study of response to subunit inactivated influenza vaccine. V was shortened by 7 bases and J by 0 bases, with 12 bases between the two germline ends. The CDR3 has 14 residues. In TCRdb, the RT-PCR reads were re-called with MiXCR into one record per CDR3 protein. The sample holds fewer than 800,000 distinct CDR3 sequences, 15% to 18% seen once. V gene TRBV12-3 or TRBV12-4 combines with J gene TRBJ1-1; no definite D call. The source is a man in his forties or fifties who received an inactivated influenza vaccine. The sequences come from PBMCs from blood, collected 12 days after vaccination. CDR3 residues: CASTIGRMNTEAFF. The DNA of the CDR3 is TGTGCCAGCACAATAGGACGGATGAACACTGAAGCTTTCTTT.